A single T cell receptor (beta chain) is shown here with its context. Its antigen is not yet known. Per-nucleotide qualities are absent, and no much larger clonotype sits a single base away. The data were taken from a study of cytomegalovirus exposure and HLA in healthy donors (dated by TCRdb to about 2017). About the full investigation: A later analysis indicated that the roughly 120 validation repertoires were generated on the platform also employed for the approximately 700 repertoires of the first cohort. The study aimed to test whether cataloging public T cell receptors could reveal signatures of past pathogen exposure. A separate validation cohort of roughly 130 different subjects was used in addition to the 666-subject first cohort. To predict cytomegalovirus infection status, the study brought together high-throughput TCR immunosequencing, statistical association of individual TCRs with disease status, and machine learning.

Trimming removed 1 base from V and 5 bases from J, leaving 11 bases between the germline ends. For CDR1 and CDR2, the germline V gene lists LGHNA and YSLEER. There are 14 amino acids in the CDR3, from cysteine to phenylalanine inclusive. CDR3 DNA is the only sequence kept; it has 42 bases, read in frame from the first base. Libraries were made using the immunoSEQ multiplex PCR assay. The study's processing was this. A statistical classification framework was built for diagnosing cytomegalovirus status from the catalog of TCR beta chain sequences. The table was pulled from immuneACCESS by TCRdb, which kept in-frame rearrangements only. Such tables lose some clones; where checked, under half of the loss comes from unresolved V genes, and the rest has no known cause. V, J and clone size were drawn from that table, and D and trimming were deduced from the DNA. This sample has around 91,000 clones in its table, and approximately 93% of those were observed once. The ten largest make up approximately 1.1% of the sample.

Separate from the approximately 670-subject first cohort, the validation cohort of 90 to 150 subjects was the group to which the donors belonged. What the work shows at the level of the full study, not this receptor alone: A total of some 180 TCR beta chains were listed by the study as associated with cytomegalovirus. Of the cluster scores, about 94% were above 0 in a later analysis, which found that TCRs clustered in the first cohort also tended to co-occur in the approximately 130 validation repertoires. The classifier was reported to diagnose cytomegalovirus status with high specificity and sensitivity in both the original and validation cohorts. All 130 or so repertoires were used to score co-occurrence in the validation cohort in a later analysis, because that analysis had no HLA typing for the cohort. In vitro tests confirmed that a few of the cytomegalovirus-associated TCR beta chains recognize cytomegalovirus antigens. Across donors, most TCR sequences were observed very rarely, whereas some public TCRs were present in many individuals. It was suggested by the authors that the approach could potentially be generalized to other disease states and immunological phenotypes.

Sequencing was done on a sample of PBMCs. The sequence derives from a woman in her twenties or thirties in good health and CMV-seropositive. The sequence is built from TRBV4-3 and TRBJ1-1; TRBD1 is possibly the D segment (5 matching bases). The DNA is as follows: TGCGCCAGCAGCCAAGGGGGGGTGGGAACTGAAGCTTTCTTT. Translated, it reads CASSQGGVGTEAFF.